The 15 T cell receptor beta chains below all came from one sample that was sequenced in a study of T-cell memory formation after mild COVID-19. Using its own MiXCR run on the 5' RACE reads, TCRdb lists one record per CDR3 protein. The sample has approximately 570,000 distinct CDR3 sequences, over 15% seen once. The specimen was PBMCs or a T cell subset sorted from them (not recorded which). These receptors all stem from an adult woman who had mild COVID-19 (a few samples of this study predate the infection). Cell type and time point are not known.

This chain connects TRBV29-1 to TRBJ2-3; D unresolved. The CDR3 loop spans 12 amino acids. Trimming removed 6 bases at V and 0 bases at J, with 7 bases between. Per germline, CDR1 SQVTM and CDR2 ANQGSEA. The CDR3 spells CSVASSTDTQYF. In DNA, the CDR3 is TGCAGCGTGGCTAGTAGCACAGATACGCAGTATTTT.

This clonotype has just a few counts. V is TRBV7-2 and J is TRBJ2-1, with a tentative D call TRBD2 (5 bases). V lost 3 bases to trimming and J lost 7 bases, with 13 bases between them. CDR1 is SGHTA and CDR2 is FQGNSA in the germline V gene. This CDR3 has 14 residues. The CDR3: CASSFGGPQNEQFF. The CDR3 DNA follows: TGTGCCAGCAGCTTCGGCGGGCCACAAAATGAGCAGTTCTTC.

This sequence joins TRBV7-2 and TRBJ2-5; 7 bases fit TRBD1. This CDR3 has 12 residues. V dropped 5 bases and J dropped 10; count of bases not matched to a gene: 7. Germline assignment: CDR1 SGHTA and CDR2 FQGNSA. The CDR3 sequence: CASSPSQGDQYF. As DNA, the CDR3 is TGTGCCAGCAGCCCTTCCCAGGGGGACCAGTACTTC.

The sample holds many counts of this clonotype. The CDR3 loop is CATQGQNTEAFF. CDR3 coding DNA: TGTGCCACACAGGGTCAGAACACTGAAGCTTTCTTT. The chain recombines TRBV7-9 with TRBJ1-1; tentative D call: TRBD1 (6 bases). V dropped 10 bases and J dropped 1 base, with 10 bases sitting between them. The CDR3 extends over 12 amino acids. CDR1 and CDR2 from the germline V gene are SEHNR and FQNEAQ (reference sequence).

This clonotype was detected only a few times. The rearrangement joins TRBV11-2 to TRBJ2-7, with TRBD2 matching 9 bases. Germline CDR1 SGHAT, CDR2 FQNNGV. J was trimmed by 4 bases and V by 3 bases; bases with no gene match: 7. The CDR3 extends over 15 amino acids. The CDR3 spells CASSFSAGGRYEQYF. DNA of the CDR3: TGTGCCAGCAGCTTCTCGGCGGGAGGGCGTTACGAGCAGTACTTC.

The rearrangement joins TRBV20-1 to TRBJ1-6, with 8 bases matching TRBD1. V trimming: 1 base; J trimming: 7 bases; junction bases outside the gene matches: 3. Germline V gene sequence: CDR1 DFQATT, CDR2 SNEGSKA (reference sequence). CDR3 length equals 14 residues. CDR3 coding DNA: TGCAGTGCTAGAGCAAGACAGGGGAATTCACCCCTCCACTTT. Its translation is CSARARQGNSPLHF.

This clonotype was recorded at least ten times. The gene calls are TRBV27 and TRBJ2-2, with D possibly matching TRBD1 (6 bases). The CDR3 extends over 17 amino acids. CDR1 MNHEY and CDR2 SMNVEV come from the germline V gene (reference sequence). V lost 6 bases and J 6 bases, leaving 23 bases between the germline ends. CDR3 sequence (DNA): TGTGCCAGCAGCTACCTACCGGGACAACTTCGGCCCGGGGAGCTGTTTTTT. Encoded protein: CASSYLPGQLRPGELFF.

The chain joins TRBV23-1 to TRBJ1-4; the match to TRBD1 covers 10 bases. TRBV23-1 is noted as an ORF with a role that remains uncertain. CDR3 length: 14 amino acids. V was pared by 4 bases and J by 6 bases, with 2 bases of the junction left unmatched. The CDR3 is CASSRGTGDEKLFF. The DNA of the CDR3 is TGCGCCAGCAGTCGCGGGACAGGGGATGAAAAACTGTTTTTT.

In its sample, this clonotype was seen a few times. The rearrangement links TRBV2 to TRBJ2-3; no firm D call. CDR3 length equals 16 residues. Trimming pared 3 bases from V and 2 bases from J, leaving 15 bases between. Germline V lookup: CDR1 SNHLY, CDR2 FYNNEI. In DNA form, the CDR3 reads TGTGCCAGCAGTGAGGTAGGAAATGGAGACACAGATACGCAGTATTTT. Amino acid sequence: CASSEVGNGDTDTQYF.

The chain links TRBV27 to TRBJ2-7; a weak D match, TRBD2 (6 bases). Germline V CDR1 and CDR2: MNHEY, SMNVEV (reference sequence). V lost 4 bases, J lost 4 bases, and 17 bases lay in between. The CDR3 has 15 amino acids. As DNA, the CDR3 is TGTGCCAGCAGTTCTTTCGGGGACTCCAATTACGAGCAGTACTTC. Encoded protein: CASSSFGDSNYEQYF.

The chain uses TRBV6-2 or TRBV6-3 and TRBJ1-1; D call uncertain. The V gene's germline CDR1 is MNHEY and CDR2 SVGEGT. V was pared by 5 bases and J by 11 bases, with 15 bases between. The CDR3 totals 12 residues. The CDR3 sequence: CASSLRPQEAFF. The DNA of the CDR3 is TGTGCCAGCAGTCTCCGGCCCCAGGAGGCTTTCTTT.

This clonotype has just a few counts. The rearrangement links TRBV7-8 to TRBJ1-5, with a weak D call TRBD1 (5 bases). From germline, CDR1 is SGHVS and CDR2 FQNEAQ. V was clipped by 5 bases and J by 5 bases, with 13 bases between them. The CDR3 contains 14 residues. This chain's CDR3 is CASSQGYGDQPQHF. The CDR3, as DNA: TGTGCCAGCAGCCAGGGTTACGGTGATCAGCCCCAGCATTTT.

In this sample, this clonotype turned up many times. V and J are TRBV12-3 or TRBV12-4 and TRBJ2-1, with D unresolved. Trimming cost V 0 bases and J 9 bases, with 6 bases left between them. This CDR3 has 12 amino acids. The CDR3 loop reads CASSLAGIEQFF. CDR3 DNA sequence: TGTGCCAGCAGTTTAGCGGGAATTGAGCAGTTCTTC.

The chain uses TRBV10-3 and TRBJ2-2; 7 bases are a match to TRBD1. The CDR3 consists of 15 residues. V gave up 0 bases and J gave up 4 bases; unmatched junction bases: 2. The germline gives CDR1 ENHRY, CDR2 SYGVKD. CDR3 sequence (DNA): TGTGCCATCAGTGAGTCGGACAGGTCCACCGGGGAGCTGTTTTTT. Amino acid sequence: CAISESDRSTGELFF.

This clonotype was detected a few times. The rearrangement uses TRBV5-1 and TRBJ2-1; D gene unclear. The CDR3 consists of 15 residues. Germline V gives CDR1 SGHRS, CDR2 YFSETQ. The V gene lost 0 bases and the J gene lost 8 bases, with 15 bases spanning the gap. This CDR3 reads CASSLAGWAEYEQFF. The CDR3 DNA sequence: TGCGCCAGCAGCTTGGCCGGGTGGGCCGAGTATGAGCAGTTCTTC.